One and the same sample provided the 24 T cell receptor beta chains below, sequenced in a study of blood T cell repertoires in COVID-19. Sequencing used immunoSEQ multiplex PCR; TCRdb keeps in-frame clones, though not all of them. This sample has about 100,000 clones, with over 75% found just once. The sample was peripheral blood. These receptors came from a man in his sixties with acute or convalescent COVID-19.

This sequence joins TRBV7-2 and TRBJ1-1; 9 bases fit TRBD1. The V gene end was trimmed by 5 bases and the J gene end by 4 bases; junction bases not matched to a gene: 11. CDR3 size: 16 residues. Germline V lookup: CDR1 SGHTA, CDR2 FQGNSA. Written as DNA, the CDR3 is TGTGCCAGCAGCCGCGCCGGGACAGGGTGGGGCACTGAAGCTTTCTTT. Encoded protein: CASSRAGTGWGTEAFF.

The rearrangement uses TRBV18 and TRBJ2-3; 11 nucleotides agree with TRBD2. Trimming took 2 bases from V and 5 from J; bases not matched to a gene: 3. Looked up from germline, CDR1 is KGHSH and CDR2 is LQKENI. The CDR3 length is 15 residues. CDR3 loop: CASSPVTSGGDTQYF. The CDR3 nucleotides are TGTGCCAGCTCACCAGTCACTAGCGGGGGAGATACGCAGTATTTT.

This clone has only a few counts. V is TRBV4-3 and J is TRBJ2-1; TRBD2 agrees at 9 bases. With V trimmed by 4 bases and J by 4 bases, 8 bases remained unmatched. Germline V gives CDR1 LGHNA, CDR2 YSLEER. This CDR3 has 16 amino acids. This CDR3 is CASSPRGAGGYNEQFF. The CDR3, as DNA: TGCGCCAGCAGCCCCCGAGGAGCGGGGGGTTACAATGAGCAGTTCTTC.

This clone was counted a single time. The chain is built from TRBV5-5 and TRBJ2-7; unclear D gene. This CDR3 has 13 amino acids. The germline CDR1 and CDR2 sequences are SGHKS and YYEKEE (reference sequence). V shed 1 base and J shed 3 bases, with 8 bases lying between them. DNA for the CDR3: TGTGCCAGCAGCTTGTCGCCAGACTACGAGCAGTACTTC. This codes for CASSLSPDYEQYF. The full variable domain, its missing parts supplied by reference TRBV5-5 and TRBJ2-7, is DAGVTQSPTHLIKTRGQQVTLRCSPISGHKSVSWYQQVLGQGPQFIFQYYEKEERGRGNFPDRFSARQFPNYSSELNVNALLLGDSALYLCASSLSPDYEQYFGPGTRLTVT.

Note on this clone: Other DNA sequences from this sample encode an identical CDR3 as well. The gene calls are TRBV11-2 and TRBJ1-2; possibly TRBD1 for D (5 bases). Trimming cost V 0 bases and J 8 bases, with 10 bases left between them. Germline lookup yields CDR1 SGHAT and CDR2 FQNNGV. The CDR3 is 13 amino acids. CDR3 residues: CASSLDRADGYTF. The CDR3 DNA reads TGTGCCAGCAGCTTAGACAGGGCGGACGGCTACACCTTC.

The V call is TRBV6-5, the J call TRBJ2-1, with 8 bases fitting TRBD2. CDR3 length: 15 amino acids. The ends lost 6 bases at V and 8 bases at J; junction bases unmatched: 12. CDR1 MNHEY and CDR2 SVGAGI come from the germline V gene. This CDR3 is CASSRRTGGRDEQFF. The CDR3 bases are TGTGCCAGCAGCCGTAGGACGGGGGGGCGCGATGAGCAGTTCTTC.

The V and J genes are TRBV7-3 and TRBJ2-3; D is unresolved. The germline CDR1 and CDR2 sequences are SGHTA and FQGTGA. This CDR3 comprises 16 residues. The V end lost 1 base, the J end lost 4 bases, and 15 bases lay between the germline ends. The CDR3 protein is CASSLNSRLIADTQYF. In nucleotides, the CDR3 is TGTGCCAGCAGCTTAAACTCCAGGTTAATCGCAGATACGCAGTATTTT.

V usage is TRBV6-2 or TRBV6-3 and J usage is TRBJ1-1; TRBD1 is a possible D gene (6 bases). Trimming removed 5 bases from V and 5 bases from J, with 12 bases in between. This CDR3 contains 13 residues. The germline V gene has CDR1 MNHEY and CDR2 SVGEGT. CDR3 amino acids: CASSRTEETEAFF. The CDR3, as DNA: TGTGCCAGCAGTCGGACAGAAGAAACTGAAGCTTTCTTT.

V gene TRBV2 combines with J gene TRBJ2-7; 7 nucleotides match TRBD2. There are 16 residues in the CDR3. Per the germline V gene, CDR1 is SNHLY and CDR2 is FYNNEI. V trimming: 2 bases; J trimming: 5 bases; junction bases outside the gene matches: 12. CDR3 nucleotides: TGTGCCAGCAGTGAAAGTCTTTGGGGGGGGAAGAACGAGCAGTACTTC. Its protein is CASSESLWGGKNEQYF.

The genes are TRBV29-1 and TRBJ2-1; 9 bases align to TRBD1. This CDR3 is built from 14 residues. The ends lost 8 bases at V and 4 bases at J; junction bases unmatched: 9. From germline, CDR1 is SQVTM and CDR2 ANQGSEA. CDR3 DNA sequence: TGCAGCACCGACAGGGGGTACGGATACAATGAGCAGTTCTTC. Translation: CSTDRGYGYNEQFF.

V and J are TRBV28 and TRBJ2-3; TRBD1 matches at 11 bases. The CDR3 totals 15 residues. CDR1 and CDR2 from the germline V gene are MDHEN and SYDVKM. V shed 5 bases and J 5 bases; nucleotides not matched to a gene: 6. The CDR3 is CASSPLGQGGDTQYF. The CDR3, as DNA: TGTGCCAGCAGTCCCCTGGGACAGGGGGGAGATACGCAGTATTTT.

In DNA form, the CDR3 reads TGTGCCAGCAGAAAGGGGATTTATGGAAACACCATATATTTT. The encoded protein is CASRKGIYGNTIYF. V and J are TRBV6-5 and TRBJ1-3, with TRBD1 as a possible D gene (5 bases). The germline V and J ends were trimmed by 6 bases and 3 bases, with 12 bases remaining between them. The CDR3 is 14 residues long. Germline lookup yields CDR1 MNHEY and CDR2 SVGAGI.

This chain uses TRBV6-5 with TRBJ2-5; TRBD1 aligns across 7 bases. This CDR3 comprises 14 residues. V trimming: 6 bases; J trimming: 7 bases; junction bases outside the gene matches: 11. The germline CDR1 and CDR2 sequences are MNHEY and SVGAGI. The CDR3 DNA reads TGTGCCAGCAGGCGTGGACAGGCTTCTGGGACCCAGTACTTC. Its protein product is CASRRGQASGTQYF.

This clone appeared a single time. The J gene is TRBJ1-2, the V gene TRBV5-1; maybe TRBD1 (5 bases). CDR3 length equals 15 residues. V gave up 3 bases and J gave up 2 bases, with 14 bases separating them. Germline CDR1 reads SGHRS; CDR2 reads YFSETQ. The CDR3 coding sequence is TGCGCCAGCAGCTATGCCGGGACTCAGAACTATGGCTACACCTTC. It is translated as CASSYAGTQNYGYTF.

The J gene is TRBJ1-6, the V gene TRBV7-8; 11 bases match TRBD1. Germline V gene lookup returns CDR1 SGHVS and CDR2 FQNEAQ. This CDR3 is 16 amino acids long. V was pared by 2 bases and J by 9 bases, with 6 bases of the junction left unmatched. Here the CDR3 reads CASSLNVGTGGSPLHF. In DNA form, the CDR3 reads TGTGCCAGCAGCTTAAATGTTGGGACAGGGGGTTCACCCCTCCACTTT. The full variable domain, completed using reference TRBV7-8 and TRBJ1-6, is GAGVSQSPRYKVAKRGQDVALRCDPISGHVSLFWYQQALGQGPEFLTYFQNEAQLDKSGLPSDRFFAERPEGSVSTLKIQRTQQEDSAVYLCASSLNVGTGGSPLHFGNGTRLTVT.

The rearrangement joins TRBV6-4 to TRBJ1-1; D unresolved. In germline, CDR1 is MRHNA, CDR2 SNTAGT. The CDR3 is made up of 13 amino acids. V shed 3 bases and J shed 6 bases, with 11 bases lying between them. The CDR3: CASSDVGRAEAFF. The CDR3 DNA reads TGTGCCAGCAGTGATGTGGGGAGGGCTGAAGCTTTCTTT.

This chain links TRBV6-5 with TRBJ1-5; the D is unclear. V was cut by 2 bases and J by 1 base, with 12 bases left in between. The CDR3 loop spans 16 amino acids. Per germline, CDR1 MNHEY and CDR2 SVGAGI. Here the CDR3 reads CASSYRSPGSNQPQHF. CDR3 coding DNA: TGTGCCAGCAGTTACAGGAGTCCCGGGAGCAATCAGCCCCAGCATTTT.

The chain links TRBV2 to TRBJ1-1; D may be TRBD1 (5 bases). The germline CDR1 and CDR2 sequences are SNHLY and FYNNEI. This CDR3 is built from 13 residues. V was trimmed by 7 bases and J by 3 bases, leaving 12 bases between them. The CDR3 nucleotides are TGTGCCAGCAAACAGGAGATTGACACTGAAGCTTTCTTT. Translating gives CASKQEIDTEAFF.

The gene calls are TRBV5-4 and TRBJ2-7, with TRBD1 identical over 8 bases. Germline values: CDR1 SGHNT, CDR2 YYREEE (reference sequence). The length of the CDR3 is 14 residues. The V segment lost 4 bases and the J segment 1 base; nucleotides outside the gene matches: 4. The CDR3 DNA follows: TGTGCCAGCAGCATAGGACAGGGTTCCTACGAGCAGTACTTC. Translation gives CASSIGQGSYEQYF.

The chain is built from TRBV11-2 and TRBJ2-2; the match to TRBD1 covers 8 bases. The CDR3 consists of 18 residues. Germline V CDR1 and CDR2: SGHAT, FQNNGV. The V gene end was trimmed by 1 base and the J gene end by 4 bases; junction bases not matched to a gene: 11. The CDR3 bases are TGTGCCAGCAGCTTAGGACCCGCAGGGGGCGAGATCACCGGGGAGCTGTTTTTT. Its translation is CASSLGPAGGEITGELFF.

J is TRBJ2-5 and V is TRBV12-3 or TRBV12-4; unclear D gene. This CDR3 is built from 11 residues. Between the trimmed V and J ends, which lost 3 bases and 7 bases, there was a span of 6 bases. This CDR3 is CASSLVGTQYF. The CDR3 DNA follows: TGTGCCAGCAGTTTGGTCGGGACCCAGTACTTC.

V gene TRBV6-5 combines with J gene TRBJ2-7; the match to TRBD2 covers 8 bases. V shed 0 bases and J 3 bases; nucleotides not matched to a gene: 4. Germline V gene sequence: CDR1 MNHEY, CDR2 SVGAGI. CDR3 length: 15 amino acids. The CDR3 here is CASSYSTSGYYEQYF. CDR3 in DNA: TGTGCCAGCAGTTACTCCACTAGCGGCTACTACGAGCAGTACTTC.

The V gene is TRBV7-3, the J gene TRBJ2-2; D is undetermined. Between the trimmed V and J ends, which lost 1 base and 1 base, there was a span of 4 bases. CDR1 and CDR2 from the germline V gene are SGHTA and FQGTGA. This CDR3 spans 14 amino acids. The CDR3 loop is CASSLSGNTGELFF. The CDR3 nucleotides are TGTGCCAGCAGCTTAAGCGGGAACACCGGGGAGCTGTTTTTT.

The chain has TRBV11-2 and TRBJ2-5; 7 bases fit TRBD1. The CDR3 is made up of 14 amino acids. V shed 4 bases and J 5 bases; nucleotides not matched to a gene: 7. Germline assignment: CDR1 SGHAT and CDR2 FQNNGV. The CDR3 loop reads CASSSQGFLETQYF. CDR3 nucleotide sequence: TGTGCCAGCAGCTCACAGGGGTTTTTGGAGACCCAGTACTTC.